The 30 T cell receptor beta chains below all came from one sample that was sequenced in a study of early stage breast cancer tumors. Only in-frame clones appear in the TCRdb table, and some are missing; sequencing was by immunoSEQ multiplex PCR. The table lists 40,000 to 60,000 clones, approximately 78% of them singletons. Sequencing was carried out using blood. These receptors came from a person aged 35-55 years with breast cancer.

The CDR3 loop reads CASGDTQYF. In nucleotides, the CDR3 is TGTGCCAGCGGAGATACGCAGTATTTT. The V and J genes are TRBV2 and TRBJ2-3, with unresolved D. The ends were cut back, 8 bases at V and 5 bases at J, with 2 bases in the middle. The germline V gene has CDR1 SNHLY and CDR2 FYNNEI. There are 9 residues in the CDR3.

This clone was recorded a few times. The rearrangement uses TRBV10-3 and TRBJ2-2, with unresolved D. The CDR3 extends over 14 amino acids. Germline V gene data show CDR1 as ENHRY and CDR2 as SYGVKD. The V and J ends lost 6 bases and 6 bases respectively, with 14 bases between them. As DNA, the CDR3 is TGTGCCATCAGGTCCGGGCCGTCATCCGGGGAGCTGTTTTTT. Amino acids: CAIRSGPSSGELFF.

This clone was recorded only once. V usage is TRBV10-3 and J usage is TRBJ1-3; no clear D gene. With 7 bases removed from V and 6 bases from J, the gap between germline ends came to 10 bases. Germline V gene sequence: CDR1 ENHRY, CDR2 SYGVKD. The CDR3 is 12 residues long. The CDR3 DNA is TGTGCCATCATAGGTACAGAAAACACCATATATTTT. It translates to CAIIGTENTIYF.

The V and J genes are TRBV7-3 and TRBJ2-1; D gene ambiguous. From germline, CDR1 is SGHTA and CDR2 FQGTGA. Trimming pared 4 bases from V and 9 bases from J, leaving 13 bases between. The length of the CDR3 is 13 residues. CDR3 coding DNA: TGTGCCAGCAGCTCTCCTCGGGCCGGTGAGCAGTTCTTC. Amino acid sequence: CASSSPRAGEQFF.

The V call is TRBV7-9, the J call TRBJ2-3; no firm D call. V was trimmed by 1 base and J by 2 bases, leaving 16 bases between them. Germline V gives CDR1 SEHNR, CDR2 FQNEAQ (reference sequence). The CDR3 totals 17 residues. CDR3 nucleotide sequence: TGTGCCAGCAGCTTAGTTGAGGCCGGGTGGGACACAGATACGCAGTATTTT. Amino acids: CASSLVEAGWDTDTQYF.

The sample holds one count of this clone. V gene TRBV6-6 combines with J gene TRBJ2-7; 10 positions agree with TRBD1. V was pared by 4 bases and J by 1 base, with 7 bases of the junction left unmatched. Per germline, CDR1 MNHNY and CDR2 SVGAGI (reference sequence). The CDR3 covers 16 residues. The CDR3 reads CASSLTGTGASYEQYF. CDR3 nucleotide sequence: TGTGCCAGCAGTTTAACCGGGACAGGGGCTTCCTACGAGCAGTACTTC.

The chain carries TRBV5-1 and TRBJ1-2; 10 nucleotides match TRBD1. CDR1 is SGHRS and CDR2 is YFSETQ in the germline V gene. CDR3 size: 15 residues. V gave up 7 bases and J gave up 7 bases; unmatched junction bases: 13. The CDR3 DNA follows: TGCGCCAGCGCAGACTCAACTGGGACAGGGGTTGGCTACACCTTC. Translation: CASADSTGTGVGYTF.

The chain couples TRBV5-1 to TRBJ2-3, with a weak D call TRBD2 (7 bases). Deletions cut 0 bases from V and 2 bases from J, with 16 bases between. The CDR3 is 17 residues long. From germline, CDR1 is SGHRS and CDR2 YFSETQ. The CDR3 reads CASSLAGGQGPTDTQYF. CDR3 sequence (DNA): TGCGCCAGCAGCTTGGCCGGGGGGCAGGGCCCCACAGATACGCAGTATTTT.

The gene calls are TRBV4-2 and TRBJ1-6; 9 bases align to TRBD1. Germline V lookup: CDR1 LGHNA, CDR2 YNFKEQ. The CDR3 spans 16 residues. Trimming at V came to 4 bases and at J to 8 bases, leaving 9 bases not matched to a gene. The CDR3 DNA follows: TGTGCCAGCAGCCTCCGGACAGGGGCGGGAGATTCACCCCTCCACTTT. Translating it yields CASSLRTGAGDSPLHF.

The chain couples TRBV4-1 to TRBJ2-5, with 15 bases fitting TRBD2. The CDR3 loop spans 18 amino acids. Germline trimming cut 0 bases from V and 2 bases from J; bases unmatched to any gene: 4. Germline V gene sequence: CDR1 MGHRA, CDR2 YSYEKL. The CDR3 loop reads CASSQDMGLAGGQETQYF. The CDR3 DNA follows: TGCGCCAGCAGCCAAGATATGGGACTAGCGGGAGGACAAGAGACCCAGTACTTC.

The chain combines TRBV19 with TRBJ2-7, with TRBD2 as a possible D gene (5 bases). Germline values: CDR1 LNHDA, CDR2 SQIVND (reference sequence). CDR3 length: 16 residues. Trimming stripped 5 bases from V and 7 bases from J, with 24 bases between. The DNA of the CDR3 is TGTGCCAGTAGTTCCCCGGATCATCCGAATACGGGGGAGCAGTACTTC. This translates into CASSSPDHPNTGEQYF.

This clone showed up just a few times. The chain couples TRBV29-1 to TRBJ1-1, with D uncertain. The V gene lost 6 bases and the J gene lost 1 base, with 9 bases spanning the gap. Germline assignment: CDR1 SQVTM and CDR2 ANQGSEA. The CDR3 is 12 amino acids. Written as DNA, the CDR3 is TGCAGCGTGTCGCGTCCGAACACTGAAGCTTTCTTT. It specifies CSVSRPNTEAFF. Using reference TRBV29-1 and TRBJ1-1 for the parts outside the CDR3, the full variable domain is SAVISQKPSRDICQRGTSLTIQCQVDSQVTMMFWYRQQPGQSLTLIATANQGSEATYESGFVIDKFPISRPNLTFSTLTVSNMSPEDSSIYLCSVSRPNTEAFFGQGTRLTVV.

This clone was seen a handful of times. V is TRBV10-3 and J is TRBJ2-7; the match to TRBD2 covers 8 bases. The length of the CDR3 is 18 residues. Germline loops: CDR1 ENHRY, CDR2 SYGVKD. The V and J ends lost 3 bases and 0 bases, in that order; junction bases with no gene match: 13. This CDR3 reads CAISDPVSSGGSSYEQYF. The CDR3 DNA is TGTGCCATCAGTGACCCAGTATCGTCGGGAGGGAGCTCCTACGAGCAGTACTTC.

There are a few counts of this clone. This chain joins TRBV5-6 and TRBJ1-6; tentatively, D is TRBD1 (5 bases). V shed 0 bases and J shed 9 bases, with 13 bases lying between them. CDR1 and CDR2 from the germline V gene are SGHDT and YYEEEE. This CDR3 region has 15 residues. This CDR3 is CASSLVAGLFSPLHF. CDR3 DNA sequence: TGTGCCAGCAGCTTGGTCGCAGGGTTGTTTTCACCCCTCCACTTT.

This clone was counted once. The rearrangement uses TRBV6-1 and TRBJ1-4, with D maybe TRBD1 (6 bases). Germline V gives CDR1 MNHNS, CDR2 SASEGT. V was pared by 6 bases and J by 0 bases, with 11 bases between. The CDR3 length is 15 residues. Written as DNA, the CDR3 is TGTGCCAGCAGAGCAGAGGGGGCAACTAATGAAAAACTGTTTTTT. Translation: CASRAEGATNEKLFF.

This clone was observed a single time. The chain joins TRBV10-3 to TRBJ2-5; D unclear. Trimming left V 11 bases short and J 3 bases short, with 13 bases between. This CDR3 spans 12 amino acids. Germline values: CDR1 ENHRY, CDR2 SYGVKD. The CDR3 DNA reads as TGTGCCTCCTCCCAGTTGGAAGAGACCCAGTACTTC. Translation: CASSQLEETQYF.

This clone turned up a few times. CDR3 sequence reads: CASSYSAANYGYTF. In nucleotides, the CDR3 is TGTGCCAGCAGTTACTCAGCAGCTAACTATGGCTACACCTTC. This sequence joins TRBV6-5 and TRBJ1-2; D uncertain. With 0 bases removed from V and 0 bases from J, the gap between germline ends came to 5 bases. The CDR3 has 14 amino acids. CDR1 is MNHEY and CDR2 is SVGAGI in the germline V gene.

The V gene is TRBV7-9, the J gene TRBJ2-2, with 9 bases aligning to TRBD2. V lost 5 bases to trimming and J lost 8 bases; unmatched junction nucleotides: 3. The CDR3 has 13 amino acids. Germline V gene lookup returns CDR1 SEHNR and CDR2 FQNEAQ (reference sequence). The CDR3: CASSQREDGELFF. CDR3 coding DNA: TGTGCCAGCAGCCAGCGGGAGGATGGGGAGCTGTTTTTT.

This clone has just one count. The J gene is TRBJ2-6, the V gene TRBV18; 11 nucleotides align to TRBD1. The CDR3 runs to 17 residues. The V segment lost 6 bases and the J segment 0 bases; nucleotides outside the gene matches: 4. Germline V gene sequence: CDR1 KGHSH, CDR2 LQKENI. This chain's CDR3 is CASSQGTGGSGANVLTF. The CDR3 bases are TGTGCCAGCTCCCAAGGGACAGGGGGCTCTGGGGCCAACGTCCTGACTTTC.

Concerning this clone itself: A junction end diverges from the germline sequence, so it may reflect a read error. The chain has TRBV6-6 and TRBJ2-7; the D is unclear. This CDR3 region has 13 residues. Germline V CDR1 and CDR2: MNHNY, SVGAGI (reference sequence). The CDR3 region has the DNA TGCGCCAGCGTAGGCGTCGATTCCTACGAGCAGTACTTC. Protein: CASVGVDSYEQYF.

The genes are TRBV6-1 and TRBJ2-4; 9 bases align to TRBD2. This CDR3 has 14 amino acids. The germline V gene has CDR1 MNHNS and CDR2 SASEGT. J gave up 10 bases and V 7 bases, and 11 bases lay outside the gene matches. The CDR3 DNA reads as TGTGCCAGCATAGCGGGGGACCCCACAATGATTCAGTACTTC. This sequence encodes CASIAGDPTMIQYF.

This clone came up a few times. The chain recombines TRBV30 with TRBJ1-2; D is perhaps TRBD1 (5 bases). The germline gives CDR1 GTSNPN, CDR2 SVGIG (reference sequence). CDR3 size: 14 residues. The ends were cut back, 3 bases at V and 9 bases at J, with 20 bases in the middle. The CDR3, as DNA: TGTGCCTGGAGCGCCGGGACGGCGACTTTCAGCTACACCTTC. Amino acids: CAWSAGTATFSYTF.

This rearrangement joins TRBV30 to TRBJ2-1; D unclear. Looked up from germline, CDR1 is GTSNPN and CDR2 is SVGIG (reference sequence). The CDR3 extends over 14 amino acids. Trimming took 4 bases from V and 5 from J, leaving 15 bases between them. CDR3 sequence: CAWKREYGDNEQFF. The CDR3 region has the DNA TGTGCCTGGAAGAGAGAGTATGGGGACAATGAGCAGTTCTTC.

The chain has TRBV30 and TRBJ2-3, with D perhaps matching TRBD2 (7 bases). Deletions cut 3 bases from V and 5 bases from J, with 18 bases between. The germline CDR1 and CDR2 sequences are GTSNPN and SVGIG (reference sequence). CDR3 size: 15 residues. CDR3 coding DNA: TGTGCCTGGAGGCCTAAGGCGAGGGGGGGAGATACGCAGTATTTT. Translating gives CAWRPKARGGDTQYF.

The rearrangement joins TRBV7-2 to TRBJ2-3; D is unresolved. The CDR3 extends over 12 amino acids. Germline lookup yields CDR1 SGHTA and CDR2 FQGNSA. Trimming cost V 5 bases and J 3 bases, with 6 bases left between them. CDR3 sequence (DNA): TGTGCCAGCAGCATACTAACAGATACGCAGTATTTT. This translates into CASSILTDTQYF. Based on the CDR3 plus reference TRBV7-2 and TRBJ2-3, the full variable domain is GAGVSQSPSNKVTEKGKDVELRCDPISGHTALYWYRQSLGQGLEFLIYFQGNSAPDKSGLPSDRFSAERTGGSVSTLTIQRTQQEDSAVYLCASSILTDTQYFGPGTRLTVL.

The V gene is TRBV7-2, the J gene TRBJ1-5; D perhaps matches TRBD1 (6 bases). Germline loops: CDR1 SGHTA, CDR2 FQGNSA. CDR3 size: 16 residues. V lost 0 bases, J lost 1 base, and 10 bases lay in between. CDR3 sequence (DNA): TGTGCCAGCAGCTTAGCGCGAAGGGGGAGCAATCAGCCCCAGCATTTT. Translation gives CASSLARRGSNQPQHF.

This chain uses TRBV5-5 with TRBJ2-5; a possible D gene is TRBD2 (6 bases). V was pared by 4 bases and J by 2 bases, with 12 bases between. CDR1 and CDR2 (germline): SGHKS, YYEKEE (reference sequence). CDR3 size: 14 residues. CDR3 in DNA: TGTGCCAGCAGCCCATGGGACTTTCAAGAGACCCAGTACTTC. Protein: CASSPWDFQETQYF. The full variable domain, with the rest looked up from reference TRBV5-5 and TRBJ2-5, is DAGVTQSPTHLIKTRGQQVTLRCSPISGHKSVSWYQQVLGQGPQFIFQYYEKEERGRGNFPDRFSARQFPNYSSELNVNALLLGDSALYLCASSPWDFQETQYFGPGTRLLVL.

The chain couples TRBV5-4 to TRBJ1-1; D is unclear. Germline CDR1 is SGHNT and CDR2 is YYREEE (reference sequence). The CDR3 covers 16 residues. V was cut by 3 bases and J by 3 bases, with 18 bases left in between. The CDR3: CASSSRTATWDTEAFF. The CDR3 DNA sequence: TGTGCCAGCAGCTCCAGGACCGCTACCTGGGACACTGAAGCTTTCTTT.

The chain joins TRBV28 to TRBJ2-7; D is perhaps TRBD2 (6 bases). This CDR3 contains 14 residues. V gave up 8 bases and J gave up 2 bases, with 16 bases separating them. Germline lookup yields CDR1 MDHEN and CDR2 SYDVKM. The CDR3: CASSTIGGAYEQYF. The CDR3 DNA is TGTGCCAGCTCCACGATTGGCGGGGCCTACGAGCAGTACTTC.

The V call is TRBV19, the J call TRBJ2-2; 9 nucleotides agree with TRBD2. This CDR3 spans 17 amino acids. Germline V gene sequence: CDR1 LNHDA, CDR2 SQIVND (reference sequence). The J segment lost 2 bases and the V segment lost 4 bases, leaving 8 bases of the junction unmatched. The CDR3 nucleotides are TGTGCCAGTAGTACCGTTAGACTAGCGGACAACACCGGGGAGCTGTTTTTT. This encodes CASSTVRLADNTGELFF.